This T cell receptor beta chain is drawn from a study of T cells in localized non-small cell lung cancer. TCRdb's copy holds only in-frame clones and misses some; the assay was immunoSEQ multiplex PCR. The sample yields 38,000 or so clones, about four fifths seen once. This clone was counted only a few times. Antigen: not known. There are 15 residues in the CDR3. Germline values: CDR1 LNHNV, CDR2 YYDKDF (reference sequence). Regarding the study as a whole: Because sequencing included only one region (of the tumor), heterogeneity remains possible. The appearance of a median roughly 58 of the top 100 tumor clones was seen in adjacent lung. Uninvolved adjacent lung had the highest recorded T cell clonality, with tumor below it.

This receptor was taken from a male donor older than 55 with stage II lung adenocarcinoma. The material was peripheral blood mononuclear cells, obtained before any cancer treatment. The J gene is TRBJ1-1, the V gene TRBV15; TRBD1 aligns across 8 bases. The CDR3 DNA reads TGTGCGACAACAACCAGGGGGCGCGGGCAAACTGAAGCTTTCTTT. Its translation: CATTTRGRGQTEAFF.